The text below deals with one TCR beta chain. Trimming pared 10 bases from V and 2 bases from J, leaving 15 bases between. Germline CDR1 is KGHSH and CDR2 is LQKENI. This CDR3 is 13 amino acids long. This specimen comes from a study of T cell responses to AZD1222 COVID-19 vaccine. Produced via immunoSEQ multiplex PCR; TCRdb's table is partial and in-frame only. The repertoire holds fewer than 95,000 clones, roughly nine tenths seen once, with roughly 29% in the top ten. The TCR sequence derives from an adult in good health. This rearrangement joins TRBV18 to TRBJ2-7, with D possibly being TRBD1 or TRBD2 (5 bases each). Source: peripheral blood, taken on day 0 of AZD1222 vaccination. The CDR3, as DNA: TGTGCCACCGCAACGGGACGGGCCTACGAGCAGTACTTC. Protein product: CATATGRAYEQYF.